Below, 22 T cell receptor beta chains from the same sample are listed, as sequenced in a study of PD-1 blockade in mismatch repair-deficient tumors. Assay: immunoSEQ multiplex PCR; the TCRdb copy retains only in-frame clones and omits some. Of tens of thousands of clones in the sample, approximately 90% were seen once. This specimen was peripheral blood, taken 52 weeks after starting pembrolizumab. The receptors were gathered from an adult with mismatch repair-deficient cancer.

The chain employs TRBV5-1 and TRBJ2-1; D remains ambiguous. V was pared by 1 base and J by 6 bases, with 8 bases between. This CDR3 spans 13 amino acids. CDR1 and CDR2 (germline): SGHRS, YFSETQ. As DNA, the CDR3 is TGCGCCAGCAGCTTGTCGGGCGCCAATGAGCAGTTCTTC. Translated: CASSLSGANEQFF.

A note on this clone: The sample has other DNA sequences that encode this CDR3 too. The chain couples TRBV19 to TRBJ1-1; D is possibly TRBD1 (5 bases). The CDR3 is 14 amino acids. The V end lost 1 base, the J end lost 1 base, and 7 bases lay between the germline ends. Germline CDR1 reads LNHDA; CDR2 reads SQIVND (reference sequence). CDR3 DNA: TGTGCCAGTAGTATAGGAAGGGGGAACACTGAAGCTTTCTTT. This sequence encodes CASSIGRGNTEAFF.

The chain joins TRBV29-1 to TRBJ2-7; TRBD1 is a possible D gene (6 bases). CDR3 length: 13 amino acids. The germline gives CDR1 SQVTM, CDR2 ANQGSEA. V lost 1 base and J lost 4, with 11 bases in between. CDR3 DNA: TGCAGCGTTGAAGGCGAACAGGGTTACGAGCAGTACTTC. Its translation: CSVEGEQGYEQYF.

CDR3 protein: CASSLGRAGRPQETQYF. The CDR3 coding sequence is TGTGCCAGCAGCTTAGGTAGGGCCGGCAGGCCCCAAGAGACCCAGTACTTC. The chain couples TRBV11-2 to TRBJ2-5, with unresolved D. Germline V lookup: CDR1 SGHAT, CDR2 FQNNGV. The length of the CDR3 is 17 residues. Trimming shortened V by 1 base and J by 1 base, and 16 bases separated the two germline ends.

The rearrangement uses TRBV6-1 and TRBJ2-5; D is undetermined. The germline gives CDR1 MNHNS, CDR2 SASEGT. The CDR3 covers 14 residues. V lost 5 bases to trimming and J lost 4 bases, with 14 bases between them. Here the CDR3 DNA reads TGTGCCAGCAGTACTTACACGGAAGTAGAGACCCAGTACTTC. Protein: CASSTYTEVETQYF.

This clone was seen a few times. The CDR3 protein is CAWSNWTAYGYTF. The CDR3, as DNA: TGTGCCTGGAGCAACTGGACAGCCTATGGCTACACCTTC. The chain combines TRBV30 with TRBJ1-2; tentative D call: TRBD1 (6 bases). Per the germline V gene, CDR1 is GTSNPN and CDR2 is SVGIG (reference sequence). The CDR3 contains 13 residues. V lost 3 bases to trimming and J lost 4 bases, with 12 bases between them.

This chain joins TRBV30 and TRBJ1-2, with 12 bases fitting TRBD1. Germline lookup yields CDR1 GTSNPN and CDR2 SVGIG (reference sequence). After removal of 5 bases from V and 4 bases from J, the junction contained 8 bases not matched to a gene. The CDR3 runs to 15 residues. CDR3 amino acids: CAWGGDRGPVYGYTF. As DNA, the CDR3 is TGTGCCTGGGGTGGGGACAGGGGGCCGGTCTATGGCTACACCTTC. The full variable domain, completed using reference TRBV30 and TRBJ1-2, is SQTIHQWPATLVQPVGSPLSLECTVEGTSNPNLYWYRQAAGRGLQLLFYSVGIGQISSEVPQNLSASRPQDRQFILSSKKLLLSDSGFYLCAWGGDRGPVYGYTFGSGTRLTVV.

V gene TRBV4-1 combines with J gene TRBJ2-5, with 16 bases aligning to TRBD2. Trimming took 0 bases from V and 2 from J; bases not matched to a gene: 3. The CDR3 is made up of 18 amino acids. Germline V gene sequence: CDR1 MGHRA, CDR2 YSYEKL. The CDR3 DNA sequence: TGCGCCAGCAGCCAAGATCCGGGACTAGCGGGAGGGCAAGAGACCCAGTACTTC. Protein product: CASSQDPGLAGGQETQYF.

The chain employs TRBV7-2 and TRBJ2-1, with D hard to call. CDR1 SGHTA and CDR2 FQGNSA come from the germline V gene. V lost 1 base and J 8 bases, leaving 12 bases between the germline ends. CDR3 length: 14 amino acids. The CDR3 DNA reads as TGTGCCAGCAGCTTAGAGGTCGGACCCGATGAGCAGTTCTTC. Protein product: CASSLEVGPDEQFF.

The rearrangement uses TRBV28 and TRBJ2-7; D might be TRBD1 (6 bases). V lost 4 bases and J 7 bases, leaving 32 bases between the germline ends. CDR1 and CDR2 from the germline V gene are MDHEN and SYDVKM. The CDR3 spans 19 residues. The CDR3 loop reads CASSSWGPGTTIYLGEQYF. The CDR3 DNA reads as TGTGCCAGCAGTTCTTGGGGGCCCGGCACCACCATATATTTGGGAGAGCAGTACTTC.

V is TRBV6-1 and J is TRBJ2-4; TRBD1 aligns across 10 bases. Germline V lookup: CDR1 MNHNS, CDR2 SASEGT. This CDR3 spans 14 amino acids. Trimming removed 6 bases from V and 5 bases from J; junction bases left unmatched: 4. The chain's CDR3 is CASRRGQGENIQYF. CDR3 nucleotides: TGTGCCAGCAGGAGAGGACAGGGGGAAAACATTCAGTACTTC.

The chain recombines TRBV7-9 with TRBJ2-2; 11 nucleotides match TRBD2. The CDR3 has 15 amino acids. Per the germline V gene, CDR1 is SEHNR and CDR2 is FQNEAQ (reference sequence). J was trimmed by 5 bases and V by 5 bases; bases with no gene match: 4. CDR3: CASSLWTSGTGELFF. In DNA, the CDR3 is TGTGCCAGCAGCCTTTGGACTAGCGGGACCGGGGAGCTGTTTTTT.

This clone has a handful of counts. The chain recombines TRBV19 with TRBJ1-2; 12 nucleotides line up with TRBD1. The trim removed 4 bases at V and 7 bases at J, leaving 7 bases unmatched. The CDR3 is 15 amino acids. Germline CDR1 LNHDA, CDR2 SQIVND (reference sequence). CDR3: CASSSRDRGLVGYTF. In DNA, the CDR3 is TGTGCCAGTAGTAGCCGGGACAGGGGGCTTGTTGGCTACACCTTC.

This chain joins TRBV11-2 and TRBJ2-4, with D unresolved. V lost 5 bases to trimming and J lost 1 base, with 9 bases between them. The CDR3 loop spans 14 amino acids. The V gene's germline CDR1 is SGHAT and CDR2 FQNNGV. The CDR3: CASSLVGAKNIQYF. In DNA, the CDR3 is TGTGCCAGCAGCCTGGTTGGGGCCAAAAACATTCAGTACTTC. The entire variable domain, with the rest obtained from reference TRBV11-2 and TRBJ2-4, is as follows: EAGVAQSPRYKIIEKRQSVAFWCNPISGHATLYWYQQILGQGPKLLIQFQNNGVVDDSQLPKDRFSAERLKGVDSTLKIQPAKLEDSAVYLCASSLVGAKNIQYFGAGTRLSVL.

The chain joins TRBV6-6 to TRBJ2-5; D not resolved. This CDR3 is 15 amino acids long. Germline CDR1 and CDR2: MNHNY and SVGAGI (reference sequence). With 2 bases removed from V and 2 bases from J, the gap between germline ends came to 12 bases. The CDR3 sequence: CASSYGAQIQETQYF. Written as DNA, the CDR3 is TGTGCCAGCAGTTACGGCGCACAAATACAAGAGACCCAGTACTTC.

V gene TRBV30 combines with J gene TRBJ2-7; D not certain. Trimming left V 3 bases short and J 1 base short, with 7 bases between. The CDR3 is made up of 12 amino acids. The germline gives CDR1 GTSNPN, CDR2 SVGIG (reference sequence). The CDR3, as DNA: TGTGCCTGGAGACAGTCTTCCTACGAGCAGTACTTC. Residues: CAWRQSSYEQYF.

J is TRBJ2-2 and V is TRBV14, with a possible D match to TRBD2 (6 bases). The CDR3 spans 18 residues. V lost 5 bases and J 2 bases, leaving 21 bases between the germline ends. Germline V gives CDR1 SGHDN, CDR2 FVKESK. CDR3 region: CASSSHGYRGANTGELFF. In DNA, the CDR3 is TGTGCCAGCAGCTCCCACGGTTATCGCGGGGCCAACACCGGGGAGCTGTTTTTT. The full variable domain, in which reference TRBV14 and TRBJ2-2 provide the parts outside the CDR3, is EAGVTQFPSHSVIEKGQTVTLRCDPISGHDNLYWYRRVMGKEIKFLLHFVKESKQDESGMPNNRFLAERTGGTYSTLKVQPAELEDSGVYFCASSSHGYRGANTGELFFGEGSRLTVL.

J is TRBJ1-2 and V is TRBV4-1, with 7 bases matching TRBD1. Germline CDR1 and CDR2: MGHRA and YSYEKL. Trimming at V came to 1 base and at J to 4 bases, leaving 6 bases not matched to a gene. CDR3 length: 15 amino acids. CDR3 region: CASSQAGQFGYGYTF. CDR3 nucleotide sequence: TGCGCCAGCAGCCAAGCGGGACAGTTCGGCTATGGCTACACCTTC.

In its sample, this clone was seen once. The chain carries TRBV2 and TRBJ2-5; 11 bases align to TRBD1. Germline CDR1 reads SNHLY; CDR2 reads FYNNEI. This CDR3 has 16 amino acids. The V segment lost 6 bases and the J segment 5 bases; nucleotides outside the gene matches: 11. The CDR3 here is CASRRRTGGPGETQYF. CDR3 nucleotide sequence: TGTGCCAGCAGGAGGAGGACAGGGGGCCCGGGGGAGACCCAGTACTTC.

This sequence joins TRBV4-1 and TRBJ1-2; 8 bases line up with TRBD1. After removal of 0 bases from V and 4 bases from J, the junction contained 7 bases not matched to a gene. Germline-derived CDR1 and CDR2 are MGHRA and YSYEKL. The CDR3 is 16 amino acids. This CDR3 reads CASSQDLTGGGYGYTF. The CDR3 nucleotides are TGCGCCAGCAGCCAAGATCTTACAGGGGGTGGCTATGGCTACACCTTC.

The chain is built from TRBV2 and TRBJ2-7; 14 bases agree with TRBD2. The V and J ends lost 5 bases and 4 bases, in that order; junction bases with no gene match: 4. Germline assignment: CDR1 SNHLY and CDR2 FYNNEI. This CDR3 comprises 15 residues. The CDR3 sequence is CASSRLAGGVYEQYF. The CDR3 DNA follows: TGTGCCAGCAGTCGACTAGCGGGAGGGGTATACGAGCAGTACTTC.

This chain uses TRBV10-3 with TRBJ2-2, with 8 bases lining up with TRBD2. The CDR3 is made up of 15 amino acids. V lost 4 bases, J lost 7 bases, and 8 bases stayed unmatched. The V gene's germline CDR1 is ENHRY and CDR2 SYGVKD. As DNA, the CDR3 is TGTGCCATCAGTGGGACTAGCCCGACCTTCGGGGAGCTGTTTTTT. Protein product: CAISGTSPTFGELFF.